The rows below give T cell receptor beta chains drawn from one sample of a study of blood T cell repertoires in COVID-19. Assay used: immunoSEQ multiplex PCR; TCRdb lists only in-frame clones, some missing. The data hold about 180,000 clones, with about 84% observed a single time. Material: peripheral blood. Source of these receptors: a person between 65 and 79 years old with COVID-19, enrolled during active disease. Each CDR3 is given with its conserved first and last residue. A D gene is named only where the DNA matches it firmly. Rows may omit the clone size; those that give it use once, few, many or a size class.

d_call | j_call | clone_size | v_call | cdr3_aa | cdr3_nt
TRBD2 | TRBJ2-5 | . | TRBV6-1 | CASSELSGEVGTQYF | TGTGCCAGCAGTGAATTGAGCGGGGAGGTGGGGACCCAGTACTTC
TRBD2 | TRBJ2-7 | . | TRBV3-1/TRBV3-2 | CASSQDSREIQYEQYF | TGTGCCAGCAGCCAAGATTCGCGGGAGATTCAATACGAGCAGTACTTC
. | TRBJ1-1 | . | TRBV19 | CASSPRTGGDTEAFF | TGTGCCAGTAGTCCCCGGACGGGAGGGGACACTGAAGCCTTCTTT
. | TRBJ1-1 | . | TRBV28 | CASSQTGDTEAFF | TGTGCCAGCAGCCAAACAGGAGACACTGAAGCTTTCTTT
TRBD2 | TRBJ2-1 | . | TRBV5-4 | CASRSKREGSYNEQFF | TGTGCCAGCAGGTCAAAGCGGGAGGGCTCCTACAATGAGCAGTTCTTC
TRBD1 | TRBJ1-4 | . | TRBV19 | CATEDRFNEKLFF | TGTGCCACCGAGGACAGGTTTAATGAAAAACTGTTTTTT
. | TRBJ2-4 | . | TRBV11-1 | CASSFEGRVGGNIQYF | TGTGCCAGCAGCTTCGAAGGGCGGGTGGGGGGAAACATTCAGTACTTC
. | TRBJ2-7 | once | TRBV6-1 | CASSEVGLPFSYEQYF | TGTGCCAGCAGTGAGGTGGGACTGCCGTTTTCCTACGAGCAGTACTTC
TRBD2 | TRBJ2-1 | . | TRBV3-1/TRBV3-2 | CASSQIWVIAGNNEQFF | TGTGCCAGCAGCCAAATCTGGGTGATAGCGGGGAACAATGAGCAGTTCTTC
. | TRBJ1-2 | . | TRBV2 | CASSSPGTTWGYTF | TGTGCCAGCAGTTCCCCCGGGACAACATGGGGCTACACCTTC
TRBD1 | TRBJ1-2 | . | TRBV6-1 | CASSANRPWYRGGANYGYTF | TGTGCCAGCAGTGCCAACCGCCCCTGGTACAGGGGGGGAGCTAACTATGGCTACACCTTC